These 31 T cell receptor beta chains were all obtained from the same sample, sequenced in a study of blood T cells in healthy people across ages. A second 7 to 11 cycle PCR used barcoded and J-beta primers. TCRdb fed the 5' RACE reads into MiXCR, producing one record per CDR3 protein. The sample records approximately 1,100,000 distinct CDR3 sequences, 45% being singletons. Sequenced sample: blood. The receptors shown here come from a woman aged 60-75 years in good health.

This sequence joins TRBV5-1 and TRBJ2-7, with 7 bases lining up with TRBD1. CDR3 length equals 13 residues. Trimming at V came to 8 bases and at J to 3 bases, leaving 8 bases not matched to a gene. CDR1 and CDR2 (germline): SGHRS, YFSETQ. CDR3 loop: CASRSTGHYEQYF. CDR3 bases: TGCGCCAGTAGGTCGACAGGGCACTACGAGCAGTACTTC.

This clonotype occurred a few times. V is TRBV4-2 and J is TRBJ2-3; D remains ambiguous. V gave up 0 bases and J gave up 9 bases, with 13 bases separating them. The CDR3 has 14 amino acids. Germline V lookup: CDR1 LGHNA, CDR2 YNFKEQ. The chain's CDR3 is CASSQEASAQTQYF. The DNA of the CDR3 is TGTGCCAGCAGCCAAGAAGCGTCAGCCCAAACGCAGTATTTT.

The gene calls are TRBV20-1 and TRBJ2-5; 10 nucleotides agree with TRBD2. Looked up from germline, CDR1 is DFQATT and CDR2 is SNEGSKA (reference sequence). The ends lost 3 bases at V and 10 bases at J; junction bases unmatched: 11. This CDR3 contains 14 residues. The CDR3 DNA reads TGCAGTGCTAGGAAGCGGGAGGGCCCCTACGACCAGTACTTC. Its protein is CSARKREGPYDQYF.

The chain joins TRBV21-1 to TRBJ2-7; the D call of TRBD1 is as the table states it, not checked on the DNA. TRBV21-1 is a documented pseudogene. The CDR3 has 16 amino acids. The CDR3 coding sequence is TGTGCCAGCAGCAAACGACGCCGACAGGGGTCCTACGAGCAGTACTTC. Translating it yields CASSKRRRQGSYEQYF.

This clonotype showed up just a few times. The chain uses TRBV12-3 or TRBV12-4 and TRBJ1-5, with D maybe TRBD1 (5 bases). This CDR3 contains 15 residues. V lost 7 bases, J lost 0 bases, and 13 bases lay in between. The CDR3, as DNA: TGTGCCAGCAAACTCAGGGAATCTAGCAATCAGCCCCAGCATTTT. Amino acids: CASKLRESSNQPQHF.

The V call is TRBV7-2, the J call TRBJ2-5; D tentatively fits TRBD1 or TRBD2 (5 bases each). V lost 5 bases to trimming and J lost 11 bases, with 18 bases between them. CDR3 length equals 13 residues. CDR1 and CDR2 from the germline V gene are SGHTA and FQGNSA. For the CDR3, the DNA is TGTGCCAGCAGCCAGGGAGTGGGGTCAGAGCAGTACTTC. Its protein is CASSQGVGSEQYF.

This clonotype came up a few times. The chain uses TRBV7-2 and TRBJ2-5; maybe TRBD1 (7 bases). Near its end, the DNA agrees better with TRBJ2-7, so the J call may be wrong. This CDR3 comprises 13 residues. CDR1 and CDR2 (germline): SGHTA, FQGNSA. In DNA, the CDR3 is TGTGCCAGCAGCTTACGCAGGGGGGCCGAGCAGTACTTC. Its protein product is CASSLRRGAEQYF.

This sequence joins TRBV24-1 and TRBJ2-1; a weak D match, TRBD2 (6 bases). V lost 4 bases and J 8 bases, leaving 14 bases between the germline ends. Germline values: CDR1 KGHDR, CDR2 SFDVKD. The CDR3 extends over 14 amino acids. The CDR3 reads CATSDPDYTDEQFF. CDR3 nucleotide sequence: TGTGCCACCAGTGACCCGGACTATACGGATGAGCAGTTCTTC.

The chain is built from TRBV12-3 or TRBV12-4 and TRBJ2-1; TRBD2 aligns across 7 bases. V lost 6 bases and J lost 1; bases outside the gene matches: 3. This CDR3 region has 14 residues. The CDR3 is CASSRAGSYNEQFF. For the CDR3, the DNA is TGTGCCAGCAGCCGAGCGGGGTCCTACAATGAGCAGTTCTTC.

CDR3 DNA: TGTGCCAGCAGCTTAGTTGGGGGAGCTGGGGAGACCCAGTACTTC. It specifies CASSLVGGAGETQYF. V and J are TRBV7-6 and TRBJ2-7; D might be TRBD1 or TRBD2, each matching 5 bases. The better agreement between TRBJ2-5 and the DNA end casts doubt on the J call. This CDR3 spans 15 amino acids. Germline V lookup: CDR1 SGHVS, CDR2 FNYEAQ.

This clonotype has more than one count but fewer than ten. This chain uses TRBV27 with TRBJ2-7; 8 bases align to TRBD1. CDR1 is MNHEY, CDR2 SMNVEV, per germline (reference sequence). V gave up 4 bases and J gave up 0 bases; unmatched junction bases: 8. This CDR3 has 16 amino acids. For the CDR3, the DNA is TGTGCCAGCAGTTCGTCAGGGGGCCCCATCTCCTACGAGCAGTACTTC. Translation gives CASSSSGGPISYEQYF.

The genes are TRBV9 and TRBJ2-4; 8 bases fit TRBD1. CDR3 length: 14 amino acids. J was trimmed by 6 bases and V by 2 bases; bases with no gene match: 4. Germline V gives CDR1 SGDLS, CDR2 YYNGEE. CDR3 DNA: TGTGCCAGCAGCGTGACAGGGGATGGAAACATTCAGTACTTC. This codes for CASSVTGDGNIQYF.

This clonotype has only one observation. The chain is built from TRBV7-8 and TRBJ2-1; D unclear. This CDR3 comprises 15 residues. Germline-derived CDR1 and CDR2 are SGHVS and FQNEAQ. Trimming stripped 0 bases from V and 4 bases from J, with 10 bases between. CDR3 region: CASSLAGLQYNEQFF. CDR3 sequence (DNA): TGTGCCAGCAGCTTAGCGGGCCTTCAATACAATGAGCAGTTCTTC.

This clonotype was seen at least ten times. The V call is TRBV7-9, the J call TRBJ1-1, with D possibly matching TRBD1 (6 bases). CDR1 and CDR2 (germline): SEHNR, FQNEAQ (reference sequence). CDR3 length: 15 residues. Trimming took 6 bases from V and 3 from J, leaving 17 bases between them. The CDR3 DNA is TGTGCCAGCAGACGCACTGGAGGGGGGGACACTGAAGCTTTCTTT. Translating gives CASRRTGGGDTEAFF. Variable domain in full (rest from reference TRBV7-9 and TRBJ1-1): DTGVSQNPRHKITKRGQNVTFRCDPISEHNRLYWYRQTLGQGPEFLTYFQNEAQLEKSRLLSDRFSAERPKGSFSTLEIQRTEQGDSAMYLCASRRTGGGDTEAFFGQGTRLTVV.

This chain uses TRBV10-3 with TRBJ2-3; TRBD2 matches 7 bases. The CDR3 runs to 15 residues. Germline trimming cut 10 bases from V and 2 bases from J; bases unmatched to any gene: 12. The germline CDR1 and CDR2 sequences are ENHRY and SYGVKD. CDR3 coding DNA: TGTGCCAGCCGGCCCCTAGCGGAACCCACAGATACGCAGTATTTT. This codes for CASRPLAEPTDTQYF.

There are a few counts of this clonotype. V gene TRBV7-9 combines with J gene TRBJ2-7, with 15 bases fitting TRBD2. This CDR3 spans 19 amino acids. The trim removed 5 bases at V and 0 bases at J, leaving 11 bases unmatched. Germline V gene lookup returns CDR1 SEHNR and CDR2 FQNEAQ (reference sequence). CDR3 loop: CASSQGTSGRTRSSYEQYF. The CDR3 nucleotides read TGTGCCAGCAGCCAGGGGACTAGCGGGAGGACCAGAAGCTCCTACGAGCAGTACTTC.

V usage is TRBV11-2 and J usage is TRBJ2-7, with D unresolved. CDR3 length equals 13 residues. From germline, CDR1 is SGHAT and CDR2 FQNNGV. The V end was cut by 7 bases, the J end by 2 bases, with 12 bases between. In nucleotides, the CDR3 is TGTGCCAGCACCCCAGGTCACCCCTACGAGCAGTACTTC. Protein sequence: CASTPGHPYEQYF.

About this clonotype itself: At one end, the junction sequence differs from germline, possibly due to a read error. CDR3 nucleotide sequence: TGTAGTGCTAGAGGTGGTCAGTCGGGCCTGGGGTATGGCTACACCTTC. Residues: CSARGGQSGLGYGYTF. The V gene is TRBV20-1, the J gene TRBJ1-2; no clear D. The CDR3 runs 16 residues. Germline loops: CDR1 DFQATT, CDR2 SNEGSKA (reference sequence).

The rearrangement joins TRBV2 to TRBJ2-1; 12 bases match TRBD2. Germline CDR1 and CDR2: SNHLY and FYNNEI. The CDR3 is made up of 15 amino acids. V lost 4 bases, J lost 12 bases, and 10 bases stayed unmatched. CDR3 protein: CASSAPSGRAGTQFF. CDR3 bases: TGTGCCAGCAGTGCGCCTAGCGGGAGGGCCGGAACGCAGTTCTTC.

This clonotype occurred many times. The chain couples TRBV25-1 to TRBJ1-2; a possible D gene is TRBD1 (5 bases). The CDR3 consists of 13 residues. Trimming removed 7 bases from V and 5 bases from J, with 14 bases in between. Germline V gives CDR1 MGHDK, CDR2 SYGVNS. CDR3: CASTLGTEYGYTF. The CDR3 DNA follows: TGTGCCAGCACCCTCGGGACGGAATATGGCTACACCTTC.

The V call is TRBV29-1, the J call TRBJ2-7, with TRBD2 identical over 10 bases. The V segment lost 6 bases and the J segment 0 bases; nucleotides outside the gene matches: 5. The CDR3 loop spans 14 amino acids. Germline lookup yields CDR1 SQVTM and CDR2 ANQGSEA. The CDR3 protein is CSVGGTSDSYEQYF. The CDR3 DNA reads as TGCAGCGTGGGGGGGACTAGCGACTCCTACGAGCAGTACTTC.

CDR3 in amino acids: CASSKTGGGEKLFF. The DNA for the CDR3 is TGTGCCAGCAGCAAGACAGGGGGGGGCGAAAAACTGTTTTTT. V gene TRBV11-2 combines with J gene TRBJ1-4; 9 bases match TRBD1. Germline V gene data show CDR1 as SGHAT and CDR2 as FQNNGV. The CDR3 sequence is 14 residues long. V dropped 5 bases and J dropped 8; count of bases not matched to a gene: 6.

The chain carries TRBV10-3 and TRBJ2-3; TRBD2 matches at 9 bases. Germline V gene sequence: CDR1 ENHRY, CDR2 SYGVKD. V shed 7 bases and J 4 bases; nucleotides not matched to a gene: 6. CDR3 length: 14 residues. CDR3 sequence: CAITGAGGSDTQYF. In DNA form, the CDR3 reads TGTGCCATCACCGGAGCGGGAGGCTCAGATACGCAGTATTTT.

The chain joins TRBV4-1 to TRBJ2-1; 7 positions agree with TRBD1. The CDR3 length is 15 residues. Per the germline V gene, CDR1 is MGHRA and CDR2 is YSYEKL. The J segment lost 9 bases and the V segment lost 4 bases, leaving 12 bases of the junction unmatched. CDR3 in amino acids: CASSLETGTYGEQFF. In nucleotides, the CDR3 is TGCGCCAGCAGCCTCGAGACAGGGACATATGGTGAGCAGTTCTTC.

The chain combines TRBV7-2 with TRBJ1-2; D perhaps matches TRBD1 (5 bases). The CDR3 is made up of 13 amino acids. Germline CDR1 is SGHTA and CDR2 is FQGNSA. The V and J ends lost 3 bases and 6 bases respectively, with 11 bases between them. For the CDR3, the DNA is TGTGCCAGCAGCTTGGCCAGGGTGGATGGCTACACCTTC. Translating gives CASSLARVDGYTF.

V and J are TRBV18 and TRBJ2-7; D gene ambiguous. Germline values: CDR1 KGHSH, CDR2 LQKENI. Trimming took off 3 bases at V and 2 bases at J, with 11 bases between the two ends. This CDR3 has 14 amino acids. The CDR3 coding sequence is TGTGCCAGCTCACCTTCCTCCCAAACCTACGAGCAGTACTTC. Protein: CASSPSSQTYEQYF.

This clonotype was counted ten times or more. V is TRBV12-3 or TRBV12-4 and J is TRBJ2-6; 8 nucleotides align to TRBD1. CDR3 size: 18 residues. V gave up 1 base and J gave up 3 bases; unmatched junction bases: 8. CDR3 coding DNA: TGTGCCAGCAGTTTAGGACAGGGGCGGTATAGTGGGGCCAACGTCCTGACTTTC. Amino acid sequence: CASSLGQGRYSGANVLTF.

Comment on this clonotype: A much larger clone differs by one base, so this may be a read error. V gene TRBV5-6 combines with J gene TRBJ2-7, with D perhaps TRBD2 (5 bases). CDR1 SGHDT and CDR2 YYEEEE come from the germline V gene. Trimming stripped 5 bases from V and 6 bases from J, with 15 bases between. This CDR3 is 13 amino acids long. The CDR3 nucleotides are TGTGCCAGCAGGCCCTGGAGGATAGGCGAGCAGTACTTC. Translating gives CASRPWRIGEQYF. The whole variable domain, filled in from reference TRBV5-6 and TRBJ2-7, reads DAGVTQSPTHLIKTRGQQVTLRCSPKSGHDTVSWYQQALGQGPQFIFQYYEEEERQRGNFPDRFSGHQFPNYSSELNVNALLLGDSALYLCASRPWRIGEQYFGPGTRLTVT.

This clonotype was seen a few times. The chain combines TRBV20-1 with TRBJ2-5, with D possibly matching TRBD2 (6 bases). Germline CDR1 is DFQATT and CDR2 is SNEGSKA (reference sequence). The V gene lost 6 bases and the J gene lost 4 bases, with 18 bases spanning the gap. This CDR3 contains 14 residues. Here the CDR3 reads CSASLRRDGETQYF. Written as DNA, the CDR3 is TGCAGTGCCTCCCTGCGGAGGGACGGAGAGACCCAGTACTTC.

Of note for this clonotype: A much larger clonotype is one base distant, so this may be a read error. The chain links TRBV29-1 to TRBJ2-1, with D perhaps matching TRBD2 (6 bases). Per the germline V gene, CDR1 is SQVTM and CDR2 is ANQGSEA. The V and J ends lost 3 bases and 4 bases respectively, with 13 bases between them. The CDR3 totals 14 residues. Here the CDR3 reads CSVDPSVRYNEQFF. The CDR3 region has the DNA TGCAGCGTTGACCCTAGCGTGAGATACAATGAGCAGTTCTTC.

The rearrangement uses TRBV3-1 and TRBJ1-5; 7 bases are shared with TRBD1. The length of the CDR3 is 13 residues. CDR1 is LGHDT and CDR2 is YNNKEL in the germline V gene (reference sequence). Trimming cost V 3 bases and J 6 bases; bases outside gene matches: 2. CDR3 residues: CASSHSGGQPQHF. The CDR3 DNA reads TGTGCCAGCAGCCACTCAGGGGGTCAGCCCCAGCATTTT.